The T cell receptor beta chain under discussion was sequenced for a study of blood T cell repertoires in COVID-19 (dated by TCRdb to 2020 to 2021). In terms of the full investigation: Samples covering the acute and convalescent phases of COVID-19 were provided by collaborators in the United States, Italy and Spain. The repertoires were released in a freely available public database meant as a resource for research on the immune response to SARS-CoV-2. Deeply sampled blood TCRbeta repertoires from subjects exposed to, actively infected with, or recovered from COVID-19 were included in the dataset. The prospective study material was composed of cDNA or gDNA derived from T cells, B-cell-depleted T cells, or PBMCs. The samples were drawn from two sources: the first 160 participants of the ongoing ImmuneRACE study, and 950 to 1,500 subjects contributed by 6 global collaborators. Nearly every sample came with metadata listing a de-identified subject ID, COVID-19 status, age in years and sex. HLA class I and class II types, where available, came from metadata supplied by the sample provider rather than from assay-based typing. On the study overall, not on this receptor specifically: The quantity of clinical and demographic metadata differed by source and by participant and was supplied without curation.

Of note for this clone: Its antigen is currently not known. No much larger clone is present one base from it, and per-base qualities are unavailable.

The immunoSEQ Assay, a bias-controlled multiplex PCR, was used to amplify TCRbeta CDR3 regions from genomic DNA. On the study's bioinformatics: Within the assay, amplification of reference gene primers was used to estimate how many nucleated cells each sample contained. To quantify the absolute abundance of each unique TCRbeta CDR3 rearrangement, sequence reads were collapsed and filtered. For each sample, productive Simpson clonality was calculated as the square root of Simpson's diversity index over productive rearrangements. The clones in this table, taken by TCRdb from immuneACCESS, are in-frame only. Not every clone is retained; where verified, under half of the shortfall comes from an unresolved V gene, and the cause of the rest is unknown. The DNA was the basis for D and trimming; V, J and clone size are from that table. Across this sample there are approximately 200,000 clones, with approximately 83% seen only once. The ten most abundant clones make up roughly 1.3% of the sample.

Trimming costs V 6 bases and J 2 bases, and their ends lie 11 bases apart. The CDR3 has 13 amino acids, counting the end cysteine and phenylalanine. The kept DNA is CDR3 alone, 39 bases in frame from the first base. CDR1 and CDR2 (KGHSH, LQKENI) derive from the germline V gene. In the prospective study, participants were 18 to 89 years old, resided in 25 or so geographic areas of the United States, and were enrolled through a virtual design. In the prospective study, cohorts were assigned on the basis of participant-reported clinical history obtained from a screening survey and a study questionnaire. Mobile phlebotomists in the prospective study collected whole blood, serum and a nasopharyngeal or oropharyngeal swab from every participant. Prospective study participants could optionally give additional blood draws and questionnaires over an approximately 2-month period. Before DNA extraction, blood samples from the prospective study were shipped at room temperature or frozen.

Rearrangement joined TRBV18 to TRBJ2-7; the D gene identity is not certain. Specimen: PBMCs or T cells enriched from blood (not recorded which). This receptor was taken from a woman aged 40 to 50 with acute COVID-19. The nucleotide sequence is given as TGTGCCAGCTCCTTATCGTCCCCCTACGAGCAGTACTTC. This translates into CASSLSSPYEQYF.